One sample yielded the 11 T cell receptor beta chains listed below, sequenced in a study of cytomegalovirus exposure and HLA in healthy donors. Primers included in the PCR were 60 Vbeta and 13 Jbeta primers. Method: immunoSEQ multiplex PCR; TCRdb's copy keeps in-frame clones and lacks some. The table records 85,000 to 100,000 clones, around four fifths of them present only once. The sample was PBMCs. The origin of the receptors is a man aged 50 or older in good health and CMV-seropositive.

CDR3 nucleotide sequence: TGTGCCAGCAGCCAAGGGACAGCTGGAAACACCATATATTTT. This sequence encodes CASSQGTAGNTIYF. The genes are TRBV7-2 and TRBJ1-3; 7 bases match TRBD1. CDR1 and CDR2 from the germline V gene are SGHTA and FQGNSA. This CDR3 spans 14 amino acids. V was pared by 5 bases and J by 2 bases, with 3 bases of the junction left unmatched.

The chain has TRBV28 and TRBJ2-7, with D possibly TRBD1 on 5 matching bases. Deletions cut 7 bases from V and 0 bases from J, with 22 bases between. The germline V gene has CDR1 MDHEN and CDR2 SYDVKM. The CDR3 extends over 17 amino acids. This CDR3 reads CASTRPQGSAYSYEQYF. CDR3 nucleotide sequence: TGTGCCAGCACCAGACCCCAGGGAAGTGCTTACTCCTACGAGCAGTACTTC.

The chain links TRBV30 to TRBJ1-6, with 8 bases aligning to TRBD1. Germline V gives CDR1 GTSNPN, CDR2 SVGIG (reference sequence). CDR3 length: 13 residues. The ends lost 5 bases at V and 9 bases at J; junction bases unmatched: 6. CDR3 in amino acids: CAWGRQGSSPLHF. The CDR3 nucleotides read TGTGCCTGGGGGCGACAGGGGTCTTCACCCCTCCACTTT. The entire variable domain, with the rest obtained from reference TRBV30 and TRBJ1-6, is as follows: SQTIHQWPATLVQPVGSPLSLECTVEGTSNPNLYWYRQAAGRGLQLLFYSVGIGQISSEVPQNLSASRPQDRQFILSSKKLLLSDSGFYLCAWGRQGSSPLHFGNGTRLTVT.

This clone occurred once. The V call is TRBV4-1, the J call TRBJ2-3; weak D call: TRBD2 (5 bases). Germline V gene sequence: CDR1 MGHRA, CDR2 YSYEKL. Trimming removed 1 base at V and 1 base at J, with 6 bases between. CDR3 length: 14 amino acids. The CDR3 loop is CASSQGRGTDTQYF. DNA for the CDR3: TGCGCCAGCAGCCAAGGGCGGGGCACAGATACGCAGTATTTT.

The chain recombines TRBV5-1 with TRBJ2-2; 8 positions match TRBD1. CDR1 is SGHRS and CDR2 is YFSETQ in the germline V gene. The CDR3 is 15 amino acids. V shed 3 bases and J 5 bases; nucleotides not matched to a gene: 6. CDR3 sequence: CASSSGQEKTGELFF. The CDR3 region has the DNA TGCGCCAGCAGCTCGGGACAGGAGAAGACCGGGGAGCTGTTTTTT.

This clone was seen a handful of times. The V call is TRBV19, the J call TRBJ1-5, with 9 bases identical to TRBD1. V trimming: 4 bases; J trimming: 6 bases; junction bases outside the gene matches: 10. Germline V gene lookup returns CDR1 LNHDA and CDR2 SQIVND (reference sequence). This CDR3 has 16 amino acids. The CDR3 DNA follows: TGTGCCAGTAGTACGCTACGAACAGGGGGCGGTCAGCCCCAGCATTTT. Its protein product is CASSTLRTGGGQPQHF.

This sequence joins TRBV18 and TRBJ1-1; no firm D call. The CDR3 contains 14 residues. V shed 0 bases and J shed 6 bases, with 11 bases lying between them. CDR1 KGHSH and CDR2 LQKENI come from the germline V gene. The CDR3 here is CASSPPGGFPEAFF. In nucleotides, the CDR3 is TGTGCCAGCTCACCACCGGGAGGGTTCCCTGAAGCTTTCTTT.

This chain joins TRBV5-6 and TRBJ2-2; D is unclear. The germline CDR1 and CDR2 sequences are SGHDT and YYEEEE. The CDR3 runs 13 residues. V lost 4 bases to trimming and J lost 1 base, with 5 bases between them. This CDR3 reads CASSHLNTGELFF. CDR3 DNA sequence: TGTGCCAGCAGCCACTTGAACACCGGGGAGCTGTTTTTT.

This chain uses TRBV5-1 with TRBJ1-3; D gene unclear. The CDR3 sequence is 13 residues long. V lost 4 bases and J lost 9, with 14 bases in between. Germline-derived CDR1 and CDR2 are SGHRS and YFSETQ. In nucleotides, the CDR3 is TGCGCCAGCAGCGGCCGACAAGGTGGCACCATATATTTT. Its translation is CASSGRQGGTIYF.

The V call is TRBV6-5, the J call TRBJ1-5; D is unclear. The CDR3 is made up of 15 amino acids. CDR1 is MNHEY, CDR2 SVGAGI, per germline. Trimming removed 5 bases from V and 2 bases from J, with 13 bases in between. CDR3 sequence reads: CASSVKSAGNQPQHF. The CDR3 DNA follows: TGTGCCAGCAGTGTAAAAAGCGCCGGCAATCAGCCCCAGCATTTT.

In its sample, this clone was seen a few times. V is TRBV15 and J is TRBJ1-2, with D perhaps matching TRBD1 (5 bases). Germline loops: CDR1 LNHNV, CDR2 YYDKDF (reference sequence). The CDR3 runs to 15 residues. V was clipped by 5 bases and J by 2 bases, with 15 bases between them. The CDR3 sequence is CATSGVKGPNYGYTF. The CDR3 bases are TGTGCCACCAGCGGGGTGAAGGGGCCCAACTATGGCTACACCTTC.